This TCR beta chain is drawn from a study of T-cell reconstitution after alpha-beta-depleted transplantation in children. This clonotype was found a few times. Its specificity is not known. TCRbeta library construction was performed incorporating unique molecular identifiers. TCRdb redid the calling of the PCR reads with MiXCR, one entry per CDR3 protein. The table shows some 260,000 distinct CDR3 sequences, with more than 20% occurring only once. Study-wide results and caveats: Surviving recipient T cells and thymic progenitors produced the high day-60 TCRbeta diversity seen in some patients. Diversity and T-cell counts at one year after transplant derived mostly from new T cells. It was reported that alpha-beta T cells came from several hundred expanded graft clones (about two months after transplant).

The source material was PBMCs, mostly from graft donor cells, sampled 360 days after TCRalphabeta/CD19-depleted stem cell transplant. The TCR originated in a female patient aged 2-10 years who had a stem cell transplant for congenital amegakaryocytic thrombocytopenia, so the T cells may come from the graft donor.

CDR3 coding DNA: TGTGCCATCAGGGAGGGTACTGAAGCTTTCTTT. It specifies CAIREGTEAFF. This chain links TRBV10-3 with TRBJ1-1, with D hard to call. Germline V gene sequence: CDR1 ENHRY, CDR2 SYGVKD. With 6 bases removed from V and 5 bases from J, the gap between germline ends came to 7 bases. This CDR3 contains 11 residues.